A selection of T cell receptor beta chains follows, all from one sample in a study of blood T cells in healthy people across ages. TCRdb re-called the 5' RACE reads through MiXCR, storing one row per CDR3 protein. The sample lists about 1 million distinct CDR3 sequences, 45% seen once, with approximately 17% in the top ten. Material: blood. These receptors were obtained from a woman aged 55-70 years in good health. Each CDR3 is given without its conserved first and last residue. A D gene is named only where the DNA matches it firmly.

d_gene,v_gene,j_gene,CDR3aa
.,TRBV10-3,TRBJ1-6,ASQTGTNNSPLH
.,TRBV11-3,TRBJ2-1,ASSPREGIEQF
TRBD2,TRBV20-1,TRBJ2-1,SASQSSGRNEQF
.,TRBV4-1,TRBJ2-7,ASSQDHGLPYYEQY
.,TRBV4-2,TRBJ1-5,ASSQDQRQNQPQH
TRBD2,TRBV20-1,TRBJ2-7,SASESGRSIYEQY
TRBD1,TRBV2,TRBJ2-7,ASSGTGLAYEQY
TRBD1,TRBV2,TRBJ1-2,ASSEAEDRANYGYT
.,TRBV4-2,TRBJ2-2,ASSQRVNTGELF
TRBD1,TRBV29-1,TRBJ2-1,SVVGTVLYNEQF
.,TRBV7-9,TRBJ2-2,ASSPPRGELF
.,TRBV11-1,TRBJ1-1,ASSFRAGTEAF
TRBD1,TRBV29-1,TRBJ1-4,SVSTGGGKLF
.,TRBV29-1,TRBJ2-3,SDTGKDTQY
.,TRBV6-5,TRBJ2-5,ASSYTPGRVKETQY
.,TRBV18,TRBJ2-1,ASSPDRKSSYNEQF
TRBD2,TRBV20-1,.,SAPKGALAGVGETQY
.,TRBV6-5,TRBJ2-5,ASSRRDGRETQY
.,TRBV5-1,TRBJ2-1,ASSSARLAYNEQF
.,TRBV2,TRBJ1-1,ASRREGGNTEAF
.,TRBV25-1,TRBJ2-1,ASSEIIGGDMGYNEQF
.,TRBV15,TRBJ2-7,ATSRGSLAYEQY
TRBD2,TRBV2,TRBJ2-5,ASSEVGAGGQETQY
.,TRBV12-3/TRBV12-4,.,ASSSGTLHEQY
.,TRBV6-5,TRBJ2-1,ASTDVNEQF
TRBD1,TRBV6-6,TRBJ2-1,ASSYSRQGAYNEQF
.,TRBV7-9,.,ANSRAEAYEQY
.,TRBV9,TRBJ2-5,ASSPWSVAANNEQY
.,TRBV10-1,TRBJ2-5,ASSDQRFSGTQY
TRBD2,TRBV24-1,TRBJ2-1,ATSDPTSGVYNEQF
TRBD2,TRBV20-1,TRBJ2-1,SARDRPRLAGGNEQF
.,TRBV7-3,TRBJ1-1,ASRVTGGNTEAF
.,TRBV5-1,TRBJ1-2,ASSHLIEGGYT
TRBD2,TRBV10-1,TRBJ2-4,ASGEWGTTEAKNIQY
.,TRBV10-3,TRBJ2-7,AIKSQTGTSYEQY
TRBD2,TRBV4-1,TRBJ2-1,ASSQDRGLAGTEQF
TRBD2,TRBV11-1,TRBJ2-3,ASSQGLAGVSTDTQY
TRBD1,TRBV29-1,TRBJ2-7,SGRQGMGEQY
.,TRBV2,TRBJ2-2,ASSERTTYTGELF
TRBD2,TRBV29-1,TRBJ2-7,SVEEGSLAGAYEQY
.,TRBV29-1,TRBJ1-2,SVEGQALGVGYT
TRBD1,TRBV20-1,TRBJ2-3,SAEDRTSTDTQY
.,TRBV6-2/TRBV6-3,TRBJ1-2,ASSYGERYGYT
TRBD1,TRBV5-5,TRBJ2-3,ASSLAGRQGGPTDMQY
TRBD1,TRBV29-1,TRBJ1-2,SVPGTGGGYT
TRBD2,TRBV18,TRBJ2-1,ASSPQDGLAEDNEQF